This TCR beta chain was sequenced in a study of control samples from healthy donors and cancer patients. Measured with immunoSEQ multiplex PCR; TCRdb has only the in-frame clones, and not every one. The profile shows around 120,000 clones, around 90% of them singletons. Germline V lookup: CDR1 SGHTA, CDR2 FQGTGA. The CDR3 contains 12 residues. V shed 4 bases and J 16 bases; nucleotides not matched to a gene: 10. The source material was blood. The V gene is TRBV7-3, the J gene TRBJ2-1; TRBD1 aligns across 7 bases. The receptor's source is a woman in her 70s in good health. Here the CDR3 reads CASSSRTGLRFF. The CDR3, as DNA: TGTGCCAGCAGCTCCCGGACAGGTTTGCGATTCTTC.